This T cell receptor (beta chain) derives from a study of T cells in localized non-small cell lung cancer. Study observations and caveats: Only one tumor region was sequenced, so heterogeneity remains possible.

Of note for this clone: No antigen is known for it. Compared with germline, one end of the junction differs, possibly owing to a read error.

CDR1 is SGHVS, CDR2 FQNEAQ, per germline. The CDR3 runs to 15 residues. Data came from immunoSEQ multiplex PCR; TCRdb stores just in-frame clones and leaves some out. Here the sample spans just under 20,000 clones, 89% being singletons. The clonotype was recovered from a man aged 35-69 years with stage I lung adenocarcinoma. V gene TRBV7-8 combines with J gene TRBJ2-7; D is undetermined. Sequencing was performed on peripheral blood, taken before any cancer treatment. The CDR3 loop reads CASSLEGSWAAKRDF. The CDR3 coding sequence is TGTGCCAGCAGCTTAGAGGGCTCTTGGGCCGCAAAAAGGGACTTC.